The 29 T cell receptor beta chains reported below all come from one sample, sequenced in a study of CD8 T cells in ankylosing spondylitis. Findings and caveats of the study: Seemingly characteristic of ankylosing spondylitis blood was a TCR beta motif consisting of under 10 highly homologous variants.

A single record per CDR3 protein comes from TCRdb applying MiXCR to the 5' RACE reads. Among a few hundred thousand distinct CDR3 sequences listed, approximately 20% were seen once. These receptors' targets are unknown. What was sequenced was blood, either unsorted or a sorted T cell fraction (not recorded which). Source of these receptors: a male donor with ankylosing spondylitis.

The rearrangement joins TRBV4-1 to TRBJ2-1, with TRBD2 identical over 9 bases. The CDR3 loop spans 17 amino acids. Germline V gives CDR1 MGHRA, CDR2 YSYEKL. With 4 bases clipped from V and 6 bases from J, the junction kept 13 bases outside the gene matches. The chain's CDR3 is CASSPRGELAGRNEQFF. CDR3 nucleotides: TGCGCCAGCAGCCCTAGGGGCGAACTAGCGGGCCGCAATGAGCAGTTCTTC.

The chain couples TRBV2 to TRBJ2-1; 7 bases agree with TRBD2. CDR1 and CDR2 (germline): SNHLY, FYNNEI. V was clipped by 8 bases and J by 5 bases; unmatched bases: 21. This CDR3 contains 18 residues. As DNA, the CDR3 is TGTGCCAGCGCGACCCTGCGGGGGATAATAGGGTCGAACAATGAGCAGTTCTTC. Its protein is CASATLRGIIGSNNEQFF.

V and J are TRBV5-1 and TRBJ2-2; no clear D. CDR1 SGHRS and CDR2 YFSETQ come from the germline V gene. V was trimmed by 2 bases and J by 8 bases, leaving 16 bases between them. The CDR3 is made up of 15 amino acids. CDR3 sequence: CASSFGRSLAGELFF. CDR3 DNA: TGCGCCAGCAGCTTCGGGCGGAGCCTGGCGGGGGAGCTGTTTTTT.

This clonotype was counted between two and nine times. The chain carries TRBV20-1 and TRBJ2-3; D is perhaps TRBD1 or TRBD2 (5 bases each). Trimming left V 6 bases short and J 2 bases short, with 18 bases between. CDR3 length equals 15 residues. The germline gives CDR1 DFQATT, CDR2 SNEGSKA (reference sequence). In nucleotides, the CDR3 is TGCAGTGCGCATGGGCCCCAGGGAGACACAGATACGCAGTATTTT. Amino acid sequence: CSAHGPQGDTDTQYF.

The gene calls are TRBV2 and TRBJ2-4; 7 nucleotides match TRBD1. The CDR3 has 14 residues. The ends lost 4 bases at V and 11 bases at J; junction bases unmatched: 11. Germline CDR1 reads SNHLY; CDR2 reads FYNNEI. Here the CDR3 reads CASSGEGGRWVQYF. Here the CDR3 DNA reads TGTGCCAGCAGTGGGGAAGGGGGCCGTTGGGTTCAGTACTTC. Looking up the rest from reference TRBV2 and TRBJ2-4 gives the full variable domain: EPEVTQTPSHQVTQMGQEVILRCVPISNHLYFYWYRQILGQKVEFLVSFYNNEISEKSEIFDDQFSVERPDGSNFTLKIRSTKLEDSAMYFCASSGEGGRWVQYFGAGTRLSVL.

V usage is TRBV7-2 and J usage is TRBJ2-1; possible D gene TRBD2, 6 bases. V was trimmed by 5 bases and J by 1 base, leaving 15 bases between them. The germline gives CDR1 SGHTA, CDR2 FQGNSA. The CDR3 loop spans 16 amino acids. The CDR3 protein is CASSRPGGVSYNEQFF. CDR3 nucleotides: TGTGCCAGCAGCCGACCCGGGGGTGTGTCCTACAATGAGCAGTTCTTC.

This chain links TRBV15 with TRBJ2-5; D is perhaps TRBD2 (5 bases). Germline CDR1 is LNHNV and CDR2 is YYDKDF (reference sequence). CDR3 length equals 13 residues. Trimming took 11 bases from V and 5 from J, leaving 18 bases between them. CDR3 amino acids: CAASRGYVETQYF. CDR3 sequence (DNA): TGTGCCGCCTCACGCGGGTACGTTGAGACCCAGTACTTC.

In its sample, this clonotype was seen a few times. The V call is TRBV29-1, the J call TRBJ2-6; possibly TRBD1 for D (6 bases). Germline V gene sequence: CDR1 SQVTM, CDR2 ANQGSEA. The CDR3 is made up of 15 amino acids. The V end was cut by 7 bases, the J end by 0 bases, with 13 bases between. CDR3 amino acids: CSARQDYSGANVLTF. DNA for the CDR3: TGCAGCGCACGACAGGATTACTCTGGGGCCAACGTCCTGACTTTC.

The chain links TRBV5-1 to TRBJ2-3, with D tentatively TRBD1 (6 bases). V was cut by 4 bases and J by 0 bases, with 9 bases left in between. CDR1 is SGHRS, CDR2 YFSETQ, per germline. The CDR3 is 14 amino acids. The CDR3 DNA sequence: TGCGCCAGCAGCGAAGGACAGAGCACAGATACGCAGTATTTT. Translation gives CASSEGQSTDTQYF. The entire variable domain, with the rest obtained from reference TRBV5-1 and TRBJ2-3, is as follows: KAGVTQTPRYLIKTRGQQVTLSCSPISGHRSVSWYQQTPGQGLQFLFEYFSETQRNKGNFPGRFSGRQFSNSRSEMNVSTLELGDSALYLCASSEGQSTDTQYFGPGTRLTVL.

A few counts support this clonotype. V usage is TRBV28 and J usage is TRBJ2-2, with D hard to call. Germline V gene lookup returns CDR1 MDHEN and CDR2 SYDVKM. The CDR3 covers 16 residues. Trimming removed 6 bases from V and 5 bases from J, with 19 bases in between. Here the CDR3 reads CASRTLRGPGTGELFF. Here the CDR3 DNA reads TGTGCCAGCAGAACTCTGCGCGGTCCGGGTACCGGGGAGCTGTTTTTT. Full variable domain (remainder filled in from reference TRBV28 and TRBJ2-2): DVKVTQSSRYLVKRTGEKVFLECVQDMDHENMFWYRQDPGLGLRLIYFSYDVKMKEKGDIPEGYSVSREKKERFSLILESASTNQTSMYLCASRTLRGPGTGELFFGEGSRLTVL.

This clonotype has more than one count but fewer than ten. J is TRBJ2-5 and V is TRBV2; D gene ambiguous. The V gene lost 5 bases and the J gene lost 6 bases, with 7 bases spanning the gap. Per germline, CDR1 SNHLY and CDR2 FYNNEI. This CDR3 region has 11 residues. Here the CDR3 reads CASSSWQTQYF. The CDR3 bases are TGTGCCAGCAGTAGCTGGCAGACCCAGTACTTC.

The chain combines TRBV20-1 with TRBJ2-5; a weak D match, TRBD2 (5 bases). Germline V gene sequence: CDR1 DFQATT, CDR2 SNEGSKA (reference sequence). The CDR3 covers 13 residues. The V end lost 6 bases, the J end lost 5 bases, and 16 bases lay between the germline ends. The chain's CDR3 is CSASSTRGETQYF. CDR3 nucleotides: TGCAGTGCCTCTTCAACACGCGGGGAGACCCAGTACTTC.

The genes are TRBV5-1 and TRBJ2-1, with 7 bases matching TRBD2. This CDR3 contains 15 residues. Germline V gene data show CDR1 as SGHRS and CDR2 as YFSETQ. Germline trimming cut 2 bases from V and 5 bases from J; bases unmatched to any gene: 7. The CDR3 sequence: CASSLILASDNEQFF. As DNA, the CDR3 is TGCGCCAGCAGCTTAATACTAGCGAGCGACAATGAGCAGTTCTTC. Drawing the rest from reference TRBV5-1 and TRBJ2-1, the complete variable domain is KAGVTQTPRYLIKTRGQQVTLSCSPISGHRSVSWYQQTPGQGLQFLFEYFSETQRNKGNFPGRFSGRQFSNSRSEMNVSTLELGDSALYLCASSLILASDNEQFFGPGTRLTVL.

The chain carries TRBV12-5 and TRBJ2-1; 12 nucleotides agree with TRBD2. CDR1 is LGHNT and CDR2 is FRNRAP in the germline V gene. V lost 1 base and J lost 8; bases outside the gene matches: 6. The CDR3 extends over 16 amino acids. CDR3 protein: CASGLATSGRFHEQFF. The CDR3 bases are TGTGCTAGTGGTTTGGCTACTAGCGGGAGGTTCCATGAGCAGTTCTTC.

This clonotype showed up just a few times. The V call is TRBV24-1, the J call TRBJ2-1, with 9 bases identical to TRBD2. Germline V gives CDR1 KGHDR, CDR2 SFDVKD. This CDR3 spans 15 amino acids. With V trimmed by 1 base and J by 5 bases, 2 bases remained unmatched. The CDR3 nucleotides read TGTGCCACCAGTGATTTTAGCGGGGGTAACAATGAGCAGTTCTTC. This codes for CATSDFSGGNNEQFF.

In regard to this clonotype: Relative to the germline gene, one junction end is altered; a read error may explain this. The gene calls are TRBV5-1 and TRBJ1-1; possibly TRBD1 for D (5 bases). The CDR3 contains 15 residues. Germline V gene lookup returns CDR1 SGHRS and CDR2 YFSETQ. CDR3 sequence (DNA): TGCGCCAGCAGCTTGGTAGAGGGGAGGAACGCTGAAGCTTTCTTT. This codes for CASSLVEGRNAEAFF.

This chain joins TRBV3-1 and TRBJ2-7, with D perhaps TRBD1 or TRBD2 (5 bases each). There are 18 residues in the CDR3. V lost 0 bases and J 3 bases, leaving 21 bases between the germline ends. Per germline, CDR1 LGHDT and CDR2 YNNKEL (reference sequence). CDR3 sequence reads: CASSQDLWDQQMNYEQYF. DNA for the CDR3: TGTGCCAGCAGCCAAGATCTTTGGGACCAACAAATGAACTACGAGCAGTACTTC.

This clonotype was seen just once. This chain joins TRBV20-1 and TRBJ2-3; 9 nucleotides agree with TRBD2. Germline V gene lookup returns CDR1 DFQATT and CDR2 SNEGSKA (reference sequence). CDR3 length: 16 amino acids. The junction had 11 bases not matched to a gene; V was cut back by 5 bases and J by 2 bases. The CDR3 spells CSAEALTSGYTDTQYF. CDR3 in DNA: TGCAGTGCTGAGGCCCTGACTAGCGGCTACACAGATACGCAGTATTTT.

This chain joins TRBV30 and TRBJ2-5; D is undetermined. Germline CDR1 is GTSNPN and CDR2 is SVGIG (reference sequence). Between the trimmed V and J ends, which lost 2 bases and 2 bases, there was a span of 3 bases. The CDR3 has 11 amino acids. Here the CDR3 reads CAWSPQETQYF. DNA of the CDR3: TGTGCCTGGAGTCCACAAGAGACCCAGTACTTC.

The chain is built from TRBV20-1 and TRBJ2-7, with TRBD1 matching 7 bases. The CDR3 runs to 11 residues. V was pared by 7 bases and J by 7 bases, with 7 bases of the junction left unmatched. In germline, CDR1 is DFQATT, CDR2 SNEGSKA (reference sequence). The CDR3 loop is CSVSRGSEQYF. CDR3 in DNA: TGCAGTGTCTCCAGGGGGAGTGAGCAGTACTTC.

This clonotype has only a few counts. The chain couples TRBV9 to TRBJ1-6, with D unclear. CDR1 and CDR2 from the germline V gene are SGDLS and YYNGEE. V was shortened by 0 bases and J by 7 bases, with 8 bases between the two germline ends. The CDR3 runs to 14 residues. The DNA of the CDR3 is TGTGCCAGCAGCGTAGCTCTGGGAAATTCACCCCTCCACTTT. Translating gives CASSVALGNSPLHF.

The chain uses TRBV5-1 and TRBJ2-5; D is perhaps TRBD1 or TRBD2 (5 bases each). With 4 bases removed from V and 2 bases from J, the gap between germline ends came to 12 bases. Germline assignment: CDR1 SGHRS and CDR2 YFSETQ. The CDR3 extends over 14 amino acids. The CDR3 DNA reads as TGCGCCAGCAGCCAGGGAGACTCGCAAGAGACCCAGTACTTC. It encodes CASSQGDSQETQYF.

The chain carries TRBV6-1 and TRBJ2-5; D gene ambiguous. The CDR3 consists of 15 residues. CDR1 and CDR2 from the germline V gene are MNHNS and SASEGT. V gave up 6 bases and J gave up 0 bases, with 14 bases separating them. CDR3 region: CASRNLDGYQETQYF. In nucleotides, the CDR3 is TGTGCCAGCAGAAACCTTGACGGGTACCAAGAGACCCAGTACTTC.

The CDR3 here is CASSLDPSGILTGELFF. In DNA, the CDR3 is TGCGCCAGCAGCTTGGATCCTAGCGGGATCCTCACCGGGGAGCTGTTTTTT. The rearrangement uses TRBV5-1 and TRBJ2-2; 9 bases map to TRBD2. CDR3 length equals 17 residues. Germline CDR1 and CDR2: SGHRS and YFSETQ. J was trimmed by 4 bases and V by 0 bases; bases with no gene match: 7.

This clonotype showed up many times. This chain uses TRBV5-1 with TRBJ2-1; perhaps TRBD1 as D (6 bases). Trimming removed 5 bases from V and 4 bases from J, with 10 bases in between. This CDR3 is built from 13 residues. Germline loops: CDR1 SGHRS, CDR2 YFSETQ. The CDR3 DNA follows: TGCGCCAGCAGACCCGACAGGTACAATGAGCAGTTCTTC. Its translation is CASRPDRYNEQFF.

The chain employs TRBV29-1 and TRBJ2-1; D possibly matches TRBD1 or TRBD2 (5 bases each). The CDR3 runs to 14 residues. Trimming removed 7 bases from V and 4 bases from J, with 17 bases in between. The germline V gene has CDR1 SQVTM and CDR2 ANQGSEA. The CDR3 nucleotides are TGCAGCGATACCACAGGACGCGGGTACAATGAGCAGTTCTTC. Its protein product is CSDTTGRGYNEQFF.

The chain has TRBV20-1 and TRBJ1-1; D gene uncertain. Trimming shortened V by 0 bases and J by 0 bases, and 11 bases separated the two germline ends. The CDR3 runs 15 residues. The germline V gene has CDR1 DFQATT and CDR2 SNEGSKA (reference sequence). CDR3 in DNA: TGCAGTGCTAGAGAATCCACAGTCATGAACACTGAAGCTTTCTTT. Encoded protein: CSARESTVMNTEAFF.

This clonotype was seen more than once but under ten times. The chain combines TRBV20-1 with TRBJ2-7; 9 bases agree with TRBD2. The CDR3 spans 16 residues. Germline loops: CDR1 DFQATT, CDR2 SNEGSKA (reference sequence). Trimming removed 1 base from V and 3 bases from J; junction bases left unmatched: 10. The chain's CDR3 is CSARGYSGSSVYEQYF. CDR3 sequence (DNA): TGCAGTGCTAGAGGTTATAGCGGGAGTTCGGTCTACGAGCAGTACTTC.

This clonotype was recorded a few times. The V call is TRBV5-6, the J call TRBJ2-5, with a tentative D call TRBD2 (6 bases). The CDR3 extends over 13 amino acids. The V end was cut by 4 bases, the J end by 4 bases, with 11 bases between. Germline V gene data show CDR1 as SGHDT and CDR2 as YYEEEE. The CDR3 DNA is TGTGCCAGCAGCCGACGGGAGATAGAGACCCAGTACTTC. It is translated as CASSRREIETQYF.